These 13 T cell receptor beta chains were sequenced from one sample in a study of response to subunit inactivated influenza vaccine. TCRdb ran MiXCR on the RT-PCR reads and lists one entry per CDR3 protein. Of 250,000 to 350,000 distinct CDR3 sequences listed, about 20% were seen once; the top ten hold 10% to 13%. This sample comprised PBMCs from blood, obtained 21 months after vaccination. Receptor source: a man aged 45-69 years who received an inactivated influenza vaccine.

The gene calls are TRBV20-1 and TRBJ2-2; D is unresolved. The CDR3 sequence is 15 residues long. V was trimmed by 0 bases and J by 5 bases, leaving 13 bases between them. Germline V gene data show CDR1 as DFQATT and CDR2 as SNEGSKA (reference sequence). CDR3 sequence reads: CSARDLLVRTGELFF. The CDR3 nucleotides read TGCAGTGCTAGAGATCTTCTAGTCCGGACCGGGGAGCTGTTTTTT.

The DNA for the CDR3 is TGTGCCACCAGTGATTTGACGGGTGAGCAGTACTTC. It yields the protein CATSDLTGEQYF. The gene calls are TRBV24-1 and TRBJ2-7, with D unclear. The CDR3 is made up of 12 amino acids. Germline loops: CDR1 KGHDR, CDR2 SFDVKD. Trimming removed 0 bases at V and 7 bases at J, with 6 bases between.

This clonotype has just a few counts. V is TRBV5-1 and J is TRBJ1-1; D unclear. CDR1 and CDR2 from the germline V gene are SGHRS and YFSETQ. The CDR3 totals 15 residues. The V end lost 0 bases, the J end lost 1 base, and 10 bases lay between the germline ends. This chain's CDR3 is CASSLAVHPNTEAFF. CDR3 bases: TGCGCCAGCAGCTTGGCCGTACACCCGAACACTGAAGCTTTCTTT.

In regard to this clonotype: At one end the junction does not follow the germline gene, possibly because of a read error. The CDR3 spells CTSSQEGSVSTEAFF. The DNA for the CDR3 is TGTACCAGCAGCCAAGAGGGGTCAGTGAGCACTGAAGCTTTCTTT. The J gene is TRBJ1-1, the V gene TRBV4-2; perhaps TRBD1 as D (5 bases). The CDR3 has 15 residues. CDR1 is LGHNA, CDR2 YNFKEQ, per germline.

This clonotype was observed a few times. The rearrangement uses TRBV20-1 and TRBJ1-5; D perhaps matches TRBD1 (5 bases). Trimming cost V 1 base and J 2 bases, with 12 bases left between them. The CDR3 consists of 15 residues. Germline V CDR1 and CDR2: DFQATT, SNEGSKA (reference sequence). The CDR3: CSARGGAVGNQPQHF. The DNA for the CDR3 is TGCAGTGCTAGAGGAGGGGCAGTCGGCAATCAGCCCCAGCATTTT.

V gene TRBV28 combines with J gene TRBJ1-6, with D unclear. Germline V gene sequence: CDR1 MDHEN, CDR2 SYDVKM. V was trimmed by 4 bases and J by 0 bases, leaving 10 bases between them. This CDR3 is 16 amino acids long. This CDR3 reads CASSSDPGSYNSPLHF. The CDR3 DNA reads TGTGCCAGCAGTTCCGACCCAGGCTCCTATAATTCACCCCTCCACTTT. The entire variable domain, with the rest obtained from reference TRBV28 and TRBJ1-6, is as follows: DVKVTQSSRYLVKRTGEKVFLECVQDMDHENMFWYRQDPGLGLRLIYFSYDVKMKEKGDIPEGYSVSREKKERFSLILESASTNQTSMYLCASSSDPGSYNSPLHFGNGTRLTVT.

Ten or more counts support this clonotype. The chain combines TRBV3-1 with TRBJ1-4; no clear D gene. Trimming left V 6 bases short and J 4 bases short, with 3 bases between. Germline loops: CDR1 LGHDT, CDR2 YNNKEL (reference sequence). CDR3 length equals 11 residues. This chain's CDR3 is CASRRNEKLFF. Written as DNA, the CDR3 is TGTGCCAGCAGGCGTAATGAAAAACTGTTTTTT.

The gene calls are TRBV15 and TRBJ1-2; weak D call: TRBD1 (5 bases). V lost 1 base, J lost 5 bases, and 11 bases lay in between. Germline CDR1 LNHNV, CDR2 YYDKDF (reference sequence). The CDR3 totals 14 residues. The CDR3 loop is CATSRGGDRYGYTF. The CDR3 DNA reads as TGTGCCACCAGCAGAGGAGGGGACCGATATGGCTACACCTTC.

V gene TRBV6-5 combines with J gene TRBJ1-1; TRBD1 matches at 8 bases. From germline, CDR1 is MNHEY and CDR2 SVGAGI. The J segment lost 10 bases and the V segment lost 4 bases, leaving 11 bases of the junction unmatched. This CDR3 is built from 14 residues. In nucleotides, the CDR3 is TGTGCCAGCAGTTCTTCAGCGGACAGGGTTCCAGCTTTCTTT. Protein product: CASSSSADRVPAFF.

This clonotype occurred once. The gene calls are TRBV11-2 and TRBJ1-4, with unresolved D. Germline values: CDR1 SGHAT, CDR2 FQNNGV. The CDR3 contains 15 residues. The V gene lost 0 bases and the J gene lost 8 bases, with 13 bases spanning the gap. The CDR3 DNA reads TGTGCCAGCAGCTTAGATTCGTTTAGGGTCGAAAAACTGTTTTTT. This translates into CASSLDSFRVEKLFF. The whole variable domain, remainder taken from reference TRBV11-2 and TRBJ1-4, is EAGVAQSPRYKIIEKRQSVAFWCNPISGHATLYWYQQILGQGPKLLIQFQNNGVVDDSQLPKDRFSAERLKGVDSTLKIQPAKLEDSAVYLCASSLDSFRVEKLFFGSGTQLSVL.

The CDR3 is CASSRASTPIASNYGYTF. CDR3 nucleotide sequence: TGTGCCAGCAGCCGAGCGTCTACCCCCATAGCCTCTAACTATGGCTACACCTTC. The chain joins TRBV14 to TRBJ1-2, with D hard to call. CDR1 is SGHDN and CDR2 is FVKESK in the germline V gene. This CDR3 contains 18 residues. Between the trimmed V and J ends, which lost 4 bases and 0 bases, there was a span of 21 bases.

The table lists this clonotype with a few counts. The rearrangement uses TRBV7-2 and TRBJ1-2; D ambiguous. Trimming shortened V by 2 bases and J by 8 bases, and 15 bases separated the two germline ends. The germline CDR1 and CDR2 sequences are SGHTA and FQGNSA. This CDR3 is built from 14 residues. CDR3 in amino acids: CASSLTFEAFGYTF. As DNA, the CDR3 is TGTGCCAGCAGCTTAACGTTTGAGGCCTTCGGCTACACCTTC. The full variable domain, in which reference TRBV7-2 and TRBJ1-2 provide the parts outside the CDR3, is GAGVSQSPSNKVTEKGKDVELRCDPISGHTALYWYRQSLGQGLEFLIYFQGNSAPDKSGLPSDRFSAERTGGSVSTLTIQRTQQEDSAVYLCASSLTFEAFGYTFGSGTRLTVV.

This clonotype was seen repeatedly, ten times or more. The rearrangement uses TRBV28 and TRBJ1-4, with D perhaps TRBD1 (5 bases). Germline-derived CDR1 and CDR2 are MDHEN and SYDVKM. V shed 2 bases and J shed 8 bases, with 12 bases lying between them. This CDR3 is built from 14 residues. The CDR3 loop reads CASSLTAGGEKLFF. CDR3 nucleotide sequence: TGTGCCAGCAGTTTAACCGCCGGGGGGGAAAAACTGTTTTTT.